These T cell receptor beta chains were read from a single sample in a study of T-cell reconstitution after alpha-beta-depleted transplantation in children. TCRdb re-called the PCR reads with MiXCR, one entry per CDR3 protein. The profile shows roughly 200,000 distinct CDR3 sequences, 5.5% to 7% of them singletons. The source material was PBMCs, sampled before TCRalphabeta/CD19-depleted stem cell transplant. Receptors were obtained from a boy between 2 and 10 years old with acute lymphoblastic leukemia, due to receive a stem cell transplant. Both conserved end residues are part of each CDR3. A D gene is named only where the DNA matches it firmly. Clone size is stated in some rows and not others, as once, few, many or a class when expanded.

abundance: few
v_gene: TRBV27
j_gene: TRBJ1-1
d_gene: -
CDR3aa: CASSFGVGGGWGTEAFF
CDR3nt: TGTGCCAGCAGTTTCGGCGTTGGGGGCGGGTGGGGCACTGAAGCTTTCTTT

abundance: many
v_gene: TRBV5-1
j_gene: TRBJ1-1
d_gene: -
CDR3aa: CASSFGIESEAFF
CDR3nt: TGCGCCAGCAGCTTTGGCATCGAGAGTGAAGCTTTCTTT

abundance: few
v_gene: TRBV7-9
j_gene: TRBJ2-5
d_gene: TRBD1
CDR3aa: CASSPRQGRETQYF
CDR3nt: TGTGCCAGCAGCCCTCGACAGGGTCGGGAGACCCAGTACTTC

abundance: few
v_gene: TRBV11-1
j_gene: TRBJ2-6
d_gene: TRBD2
CDR3aa: CASSPIAGGPSGANVLTF
CDR3nt: TGTGCCAGCAGCCCCATAGCGGGAGGGCCGAGTGGGGCCAACGTCCTGACTTTC

abundance: many
v_gene: TRBV5-1
j_gene: TRBJ2-1
d_gene: TRBD2
CDR3aa: CASSLVAGGEYNEQFF
CDR3nt: TGCGCCAGCAGCTTGGTTGCGGGAGGAGAATACAATGAGCAGTTCTTC

abundance: many
v_gene: TRBV7-2
j_gene: TRBJ2-7
d_gene: -
CDR3aa: CASSLGNRASEQYF
CDR3nt: TGTGCCAGCAGCTTAGGCAATCGGGCAAGCGAGCAGTACTTC

abundance: -
v_gene: TRBV19
j_gene: TRBJ1-2
d_gene: -
CDR3aa: CASKGELLGYTF
CDR3nt: TGTGCCAGTAAGGGAGAGCTACTCGGCTACACCTTC

abundance: few
v_gene: TRBV5-1
j_gene: TRBJ2-1
d_gene: -
CDR3aa: CASRTGEQFF
CDR3nt: TGCGCCAGCAGGACGGGGGAGCAGTTCTTC

abundance: many
v_gene: TRBV11-2
j_gene: TRBJ2-1
d_gene: -
CDR3aa: CASSLTHEQFF
CDR3nt: TGTGCCAGCAGCTTGACCCATGAGCAGTTCTTC

abundance: many
v_gene: TRBV5-1
j_gene: TRBJ2-1
d_gene: -
CDR3aa: CASSLGRRADHNEQFF
CDR3nt: TGCGCCAGCAGCTTGGGTCGGAGAGCGGACCACAATGAGCAGTTCTTC

abundance: many
v_gene: TRBV6-2/TRBV6-3
j_gene: TRBJ2-7
d_gene: -
CDR3aa: CASSLRQRNTEQYF
CDR3nt: TGTGCCAGCAGCCTAAGACAGAGAAATACCGAGCAGTACTTC

abundance: many
v_gene: TRBV7-9
j_gene: TRBJ2-1
d_gene: TRBD2
CDR3aa: CASSLVAGAYNEQFF
CDR3nt: TGTGCCAGCAGCTTAGTAGCGGGGGCCTACAATGAGCAGTTCTTC

abundance: many
v_gene: TRBV29-1
j_gene: TRBJ2-5
d_gene: -
CDR3aa: CSVESGPKEETQYF
CDR3nt: TGCAGCGTGGAGTCCGGGCCGAAGGAGGAGACCCAGTACTTC

abundance: many
v_gene: TRBV5-1
j_gene: TRBJ2-7
d_gene: -
CDR3aa: CASSFQASSYEQYF
CDR3nt: TGCGCCAGCAGCTTTCAGGCCAGTTCCTACGAGCAGTACTTC

abundance: -
v_gene: TRBV5-5
j_gene: TRBJ2-2
d_gene: -
CDR3aa: CASSLGQRNTGELFF
CDR3nt: TGTGCCAGCAGCTTGGGACAGAGGAACACCGGGGAGCTGTTTTTT

abundance: many
v_gene: TRBV6-1
j_gene: TRBJ1-1
d_gene: TRBD1
CDR3aa: CASNTGDFTEAFF
CDR3nt: TGTGCCAGCAACACAGGGGACTTCACTGAAGCTTTCTTT

abundance: many
v_gene: TRBV25-1
j_gene: TRBJ2-1
d_gene: -
CDR3aa: CASREYNEQFF
CDR3nt: TGTGCCAGTCGAGAGTACAATGAGCAGTTCTTC

abundance: many
v_gene: TRBV29-1
j_gene: TRBJ2-1
d_gene: -
CDR3aa: CSVWWERYNEQFF
CDR3nt: TGCAGCGTTTGGTGGGAGCGCTACAATGAGCAGTTCTTC

abundance: -
v_gene: TRBV20-1
j_gene: TRBJ1-2
d_gene: -
CDR3aa: CSANHQTQSAGYTF
CDR3nt: TGCAGTGCCAATCATCAGACTCAATCGGCTGGCTACACCTTC

abundance: many
v_gene: TRBV4-3
j_gene: TRBJ2-1
d_gene: TRBD1
CDR3aa: CASSQDAWGTGSYNEQFF
CDR3nt: TGCGCCAGCAGCCAAGATGCTTGGGGGACAGGCTCCTACAATGAGCAGTTCTTC

abundance: -
v_gene: TRBV7-9
j_gene: TRBJ1-3
d_gene: -
CDR3aa: CASEQGFGGNTIYF
CDR3nt: TGTGCCAGCGAACAGGGATTCGGTGGAAACACCATATATTTT

abundance: many
v_gene: TRBV12-3/TRBV12-4
j_gene: TRBJ2-1
d_gene: TRBD2
CDR3aa: CASSLGRDKREGRFF
CDR3nt: TGTGCCTCCAGCCTCGGTAGGGATAAGCGGGAGGGCCGGTTCTTC

abundance: many
v_gene: TRBV5-1
j_gene: TRBJ2-5
d_gene: -
CDR3aa: CASSFTGTVAETQYF
CDR3nt: TGCGCCAGCAGCTTCACAGGGACGGTCGCGGAGACCCAGTACTTC